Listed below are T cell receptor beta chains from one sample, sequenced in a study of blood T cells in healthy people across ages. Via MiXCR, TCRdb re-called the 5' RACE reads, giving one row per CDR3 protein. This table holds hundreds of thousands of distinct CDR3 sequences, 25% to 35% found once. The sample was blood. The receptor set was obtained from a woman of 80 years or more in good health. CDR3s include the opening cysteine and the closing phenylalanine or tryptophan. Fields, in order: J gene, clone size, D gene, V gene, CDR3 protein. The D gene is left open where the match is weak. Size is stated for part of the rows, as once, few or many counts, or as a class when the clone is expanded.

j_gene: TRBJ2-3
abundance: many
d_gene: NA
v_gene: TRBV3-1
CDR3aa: CASSQDTANTDTQYF

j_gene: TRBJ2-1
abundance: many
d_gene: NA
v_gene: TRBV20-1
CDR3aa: CSASALVVNEQFF

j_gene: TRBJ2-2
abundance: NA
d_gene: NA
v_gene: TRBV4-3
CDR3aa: CASGSGHAIRTGELFF

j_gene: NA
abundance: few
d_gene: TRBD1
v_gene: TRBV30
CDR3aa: CASSRGREQYF

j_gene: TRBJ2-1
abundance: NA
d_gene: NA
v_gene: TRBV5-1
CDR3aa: CASSLTPYNEQFF

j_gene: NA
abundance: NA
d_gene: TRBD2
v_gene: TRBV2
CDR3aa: CAISESTSHEQYF

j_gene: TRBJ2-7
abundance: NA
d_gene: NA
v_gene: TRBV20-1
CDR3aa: CSASTGSYEQYF

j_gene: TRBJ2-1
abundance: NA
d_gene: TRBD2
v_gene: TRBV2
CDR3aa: CAGNSGGGCNEQFF

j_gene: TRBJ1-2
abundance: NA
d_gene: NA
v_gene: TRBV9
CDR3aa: CASGAFPKGYTF

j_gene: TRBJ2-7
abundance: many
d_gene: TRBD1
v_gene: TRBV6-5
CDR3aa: CASSYMSGQGYEQYF

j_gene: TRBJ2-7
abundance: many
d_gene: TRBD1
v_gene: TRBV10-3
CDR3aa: CAIGMDRGRVDEQYF

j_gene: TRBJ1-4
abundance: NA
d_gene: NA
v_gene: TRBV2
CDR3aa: CASSVGGVVEKLFF

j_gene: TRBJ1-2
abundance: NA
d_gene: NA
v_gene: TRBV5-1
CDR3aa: CASSFLPSRGGASDGDTF

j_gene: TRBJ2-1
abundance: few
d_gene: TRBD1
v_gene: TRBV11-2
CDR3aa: CASRKQGASYNEQFF

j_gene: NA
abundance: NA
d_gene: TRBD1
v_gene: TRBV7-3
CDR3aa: CASSLSDRAYNEQYF

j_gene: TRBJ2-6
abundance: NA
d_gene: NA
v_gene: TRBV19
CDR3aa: CASRDSSSGANVLTF

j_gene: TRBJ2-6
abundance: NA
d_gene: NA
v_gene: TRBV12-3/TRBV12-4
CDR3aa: CASKRSGSGANVLTF

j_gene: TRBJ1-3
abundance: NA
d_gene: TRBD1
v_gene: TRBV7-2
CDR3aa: CASSLGTGSSGNTIYF

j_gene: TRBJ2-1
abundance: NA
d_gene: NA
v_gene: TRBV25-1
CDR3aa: CASSPLGPHYEQFF

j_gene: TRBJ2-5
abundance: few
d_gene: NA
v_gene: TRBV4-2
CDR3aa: CASSQGRQETQYF

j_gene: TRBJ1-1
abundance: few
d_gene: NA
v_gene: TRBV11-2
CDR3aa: CASTPWAGANTEAFF